Listed below are T cell receptor beta chains from one sample, sequenced in a study of shared clonotypes between healthy human individuals. Sequencing was performed with immunoSEQ multiplex PCR; in TCRdb, only in-frame clones are kept and a portion is missing. There are a few million clones in the sample; around 90% occur only once, and about 0.13% lies in the top ten. Source material: naive CD4+ T cells sorted from blood. All receptors come from a man aged 18 to 30 in good health. Both conserved end residues are part of each CDR3. The D gene is left open where the match is weak. Clone size is not always given. Where it is, it says once, few, many or a class for expanded clones.

V gene: TRBV5-1
clone size: -
D gene: -
J gene: TRBJ2-5
CDR3 DNA: TGCGCCAGCAGCCGGTGGGGCGTGGAGACCCAGTACTTC
CDR3 protein: CASSRWGVETQYF

V gene: TRBV7-9
clone size: -
D gene: -
J gene: TRBJ2-7
CDR3 DNA: TGTGCCAGCAGCGACAGAGACTCGTCCTACGAGCAGTACTTC
CDR3 protein: CASSDRDSSYEQYF

V gene: TRBV28
clone size: -
D gene: TRBD2
J gene: TRBJ2-1
CDR3 DNA: TGTGCCAGCAGTTTACCCCCCCAGCGGGGCGACTACAATGAGCAGTTCTTC
CDR3 protein: CASSLPPQRGDYNEQFF

V gene: TRBV5-1
clone size: -
D gene: -
J gene: TRBJ1-2
CDR3 DNA: TGCGCCAGCAGCTCTGACAACTATGGCTACACCTTC
CDR3 protein: CASSSDNYGYTF

V gene: TRBV10-1
clone size: once
D gene: TRBD2
J gene: TRBJ2-1
CDR3 DNA: TGCGCCAGCAGTGAAGCGGGAGTACTAAATGAGCAGTTCTTC
CDR3 protein: CASSEAGVLNEQFF

V gene: TRBV10-2
clone size: -
D gene: -
J gene: TRBJ2-5
CDR3 DNA: TGCGCCAGCAGTGGGGGGGGGCACGAGACCCAGTACTTC
CDR3 protein: CASSGGGHETQYF

V gene: TRBV20-1
clone size: -
D gene: -
J gene: TRBJ2-7
CDR3 DNA: TGCAGTGTCAACGACAGTAGGGAGCAGTACTTC
CDR3 protein: CSVNDSREQYF

V gene: TRBV2
clone size: -
D gene: -
J gene: TRBJ1-5
CDR3 DNA: TGTGCCAGCAGGGATGGGGGGGGAGGAGGCAATCAGCCCCAGCATTTT
CDR3 protein: CASRDGGGGGNQPQHF

V gene: TRBV5-1
clone size: -
D gene: -
J gene: TRBJ2-2
CDR3 DNA: TGCGCCAGCATAAGTAAGCTGTTTTTT
CDR3 protein: CASISKLFF

V gene: TRBV5-6
clone size: -
D gene: -
J gene: TRBJ1-1
CDR3 DNA: TGTGCCAGCAGCTTGGGTCCGACGGGGGGCAGGAGCACTGAAGCTTTCTTT
CDR3 protein: CASSLGPTGGRSTEAFF

V gene: TRBV10-2
clone size: -
D gene: -
J gene: TRBJ2-3
CDR3 DNA: TGCGCCAGCAGTGCCGTCGGAGCGGTAACAGATACGCAGTATTTT
CDR3 protein: CASSAVGAVTDTQYF

V gene: TRBV6-5
clone size: -
D gene: -
J gene: TRBJ1-5
CDR3 DNA: TGTGCCAGCAGCTCCCTCGGCAATCAGCCCCAGCATTTT
CDR3 protein: CASSSLGNQPQHF

V gene: TRBV6-6
clone size: -
D gene: -
J gene: TRBJ1-1
CDR3 DNA: TGTGCCAGCAGTTACGCCACAAAGAACACTGAAGCTTTCTTT
CDR3 protein: CASSYATKNTEAFF

V gene: TRBV28
clone size: -
D gene: -
J gene: TRBJ1-1
CDR3 DNA: TGTGCCAGCAGTTCGGTCTTCTCGGGACGAACTGAAGCTTTCTTT
CDR3 protein: CASSSVFSGRTEAFF

V gene: TRBV19
clone size: few
D gene: -
J gene: TRBJ1-5
CDR3 DNA: TGTGCCAGTAGTTTAGATCCTTCTTCCCTGGGGGGCAATCAGCCCCAGCATTTT
CDR3 protein: CASSLDPSSLGGNQPQHF

V gene: TRBV19
clone size: -
D gene: -
J gene: TRBJ2-2
CDR3 DNA: TGTGCCAGTTCCCCGGACGGAAACACCGGGGAGCTGTTTTTT
CDR3 protein: CASSPDGNTGELFF

V gene: TRBV21-1
clone size: once
D gene: -
J gene: TRBJ2-1
CDR3 DNA: TGTGCCAGCAGCACCATGCTAGCGGGAGGGATCAATGAGCAGTTCTTC
CDR3 protein: CASSTMLAGGINEQFF

V gene: TRBV7-2
clone size: -
D gene: TRBD2
J gene: TRBJ2-1
CDR3 DNA: TGTGCCAGCAGCCCCGGACTAGCGGGTTATGAGCAGTTCTTC
CDR3 protein: CASSPGLAGYEQFF

V gene: TRBV6-1
clone size: -
D gene: -
J gene: TRBJ2-5
CDR3 DNA: TGTGCCAGCAGTTGGGCAGAGACCCAGTACTTC
CDR3 protein: CASSWAETQYF

V gene: TRBV11-2
clone size: -
D gene: -
J gene: TRBJ2-5
CDR3 DNA: TGTGCCAGCAGTCAAGGGGCAGGGCAAGAGACCCAGTACTTC
CDR3 protein: CASSQGAGQETQYF

V gene: TRBV7-8
clone size: -
D gene: TRBD2
J gene: TRBJ2-7
CDR3 DNA: TGTGCCAGCGTGCTGCGGGGGTTTGGCTTGGGGGAGCAGTACTTC
CDR3 protein: CASVLRGFGLGEQYF

V gene: TRBV5-4
clone size: -
D gene: -
J gene: TRBJ1-6
CDR3 DNA: TGTGCCAGCAGCCCCGCCGGAGGGGCACCCCTCCACTTT
CDR3 protein: CASSPAGGAPLHF

V gene: TRBV4-3
clone size: -
D gene: TRBD1
J gene: TRBJ2-1
CDR3 DNA: TGCGCCAGCAGCGGACAGGGATTGGGAAGGGTCAATGAGCAGTTCTTC
CDR3 protein: CASSGQGLGRVNEQFF

V gene: TRBV6-6
clone size: -
D gene: TRBD1
J gene: TRBJ2-7
CDR3 DNA: TGTGCCAGCAGTCCTTCCGGGACAGGGGTGTACGAGCAGTACTTC
CDR3 protein: CASSPSGTGVYEQYF

V gene: TRBV5-1
clone size: -
D gene: TRBD2
J gene: TRBJ2-1
CDR3 DNA: TGCGCCAGCGCCCGGGGGGGTAGTCTGGATGAGCAGTTCTTC
CDR3 protein: CASARGGSLDEQFF

V gene: TRBV5-1
clone size: -
D gene: TRBD2
J gene: TRBJ2-1
CDR3 DNA: TGCGCCAGCAGCTTAAGTAGCGGGAGCTCCTACAATGAGCAGTTCTTC
CDR3 protein: CASSLSSGSSYNEQFF

V gene: TRBV4-1
clone size: -
D gene: TRBD2
J gene: TRBJ2-1
CDR3 DNA: TGCGCCAGCAGCCAAGTCCTACTAGCGGCACACAATGAGCAGTTCTTC
CDR3 protein: CASSQVLLAAHNEQFF

V gene: TRBV21-1
clone size: -
D gene: -
J gene: TRBJ1-2
CDR3 DNA: TGTGCCAGCATCCCCCTCGTCGTAGGGATCTATGGCTACACCTTC
CDR3 protein: CASIPLVVGIYGYTF

V gene: TRBV7-9
clone size: -
D gene: -
J gene: TRBJ2-4
CDR3 DNA: TGTGCCAGCAGCTTAGAAGGGGCAGGGCTGGCCAAAAACATTCAGTACTTC
CDR3 protein: CASSLEGAGLAKNIQYF

V gene: TRBV10-3
clone size: once
D gene: -
J gene: TRBJ2-5
CDR3 DNA: TGTGCCATCAGTGGAGGGAAAGAGACCCAGTACTTC
CDR3 protein: CAISGGKETQYF

V gene: TRBV6-5
clone size: -
D gene: TRBD1
J gene: TRBJ1-2
CDR3 DNA: TGTGCCAGCAGTACCCTGGGACAGGGGGGTGGCTACACCTTC
CDR3 protein: CASSTLGQGGGYTF

V gene: TRBV4-3
clone size: -
D gene: TRBD2
J gene: TRBJ2-5
CDR3 DNA: TGCGCCAGCAGCCAAGAGGTTAGCGGGGCGCGCCAAGAGACCCAGTACTTC
CDR3 protein: CASSQEVSGARQETQYF

V gene: TRBV5-4
clone size: few
D gene: TRBD1
J gene: TRBJ1-6
CDR3 DNA: TGTGCCAGCAGCCTTGGACAGGGCCCCTTCCACTTT
CDR3 protein: CASSLGQGPFHF

V gene: TRBV2
clone size: -
D gene: TRBD1
J gene: TRBJ1-5
CDR3 DNA: TGTGCCAGCAGTGAAGTGCGGGGGGTGACAGGGAATCAGCCCCAGCATTTT
CDR3 protein: CASSEVRGVTGNQPQHF

V gene: TRBV28
clone size: -
D gene: TRBD1
J gene: TRBJ2-7
CDR3 DNA: TGTGCCAGCAGTTTATTACCGGGACAGGGGGGACCCTTGGGGCAGTACTTC
CDR3 protein: CASSLLPGQGGPLGQYF

V gene: TRBV9
clone size: -
D gene: -
J gene: TRBJ2-5
CDR3 DNA: TGTGCCAGCAGCGGGCAGGTAGGAGGGGAGACCCAGTACTTC
CDR3 protein: CASSGQVGGETQYF

V gene: TRBV11-2
clone size: -
D gene: -
J gene: TRBJ1-5
CDR3 DNA: TGTGCCAGCAGCTTAGACGGATACAATCAGCCCCAGCATTTT
CDR3 protein: CASSLDGYNQPQHF

V gene: TRBV12-5
clone size: once
D gene: -
J gene: TRBJ2-1
CDR3 DNA: TGTGCTAGTGGTTGGGGACGGCTCTACAATGAGCAGTTCTTC
CDR3 protein: CASGWGRLYNEQFF